This TCR beta chain is drawn from a study of blood T cell repertoires in COVID-19. Looking at the study overall: The origin of the acute and convalescent COVID-19 samples was the United States, Italy and Spain. From T cells, B-cell-depleted T cells, or PBMCs came the material, which was cDNA or gDNA.

V was cut by 7 bases and J by 3 bases, with 12 bases left in between. The CDR3 covers 13 residues. The germline V gene has CDR1 KGHSH and CDR2 LQKENI. Seattle cases were enrolled at active infection and followed longitudinally. As originally analysed: By means of reference gene primer amplification, nucleated cell counts were estimated. This table comes from immunoSEQ multiplex PCR, and its TCRdb copy is limited to in-frame clones, with some not included. The V and J calls and clone size come from that table; D and trimming were worked out from the DNA. The sample shows about 200,000 clones, 70% to 80% of them seen only once.

The sequenced sample consisted of peripheral blood. The chain joins TRBV18 to TRBJ1-1; D may be TRBD1 (5 bases). This sequence originates from a woman between 40 and 55 years old with COVID-19, enrolled during active disease. This CDR3 reads CASFRERDTEAFF. CDR3 sequence (DNA): TGTGCCAGCTTCAGGGAGCGGGACACTGAAGCTTTCTTT.